A single count supports the clone carrying this T cell receptor (beta chain). Time point here: pre-treatment sample, taken before nivolumab and TIL therapy. Pleural nodules or supraclavicular lymph nodes made up most of the excised metastases sampled. Patients were adults with stage 4 NSCLC. Germline CDR1 is SGHDN and CDR2 is FVKESK. V dropped 1 base and J dropped 5; count of bases not matched to a gene: 4. This CDR3 contains 15 residues. These data belong to a study of TIL therapy for anti-PD-1-resistant metastatic lung cancer. This was the immunoSEQ v3 assay. Assay: immunoSEQ multiplex PCR; the TCRdb copy retains only in-frame clones and omits some. In the table there are about 50,000 clones, about two thirds of which are singletons.

Here the sequenced sample was tumor tissue, taken at baseline. The rearrangement joins TRBV14 to TRBJ1-5; 8 positions agree with TRBD1. This sequence was found in a person between 30 and 79 years old with non-small cell lung cancer. The CDR3 sequence is CASSQGTGLDQPQHF. CDR3 nucleotide sequence: TGTGCCAGCAGCCAAGGGACAGGGCTGGATCAGCCCCAGCATTTT.